A selection of T cell receptor beta chains follows, all from one sample in a study of cytomegalovirus exposure and HLA in healthy donors. TCRdb's copy holds only in-frame clones and misses some; the assay was immunoSEQ multiplex PCR. The sample carries some 140,000 clones, over 65% recorded once. The sequencing input was PBMCs. These TCRs come from a man aged 45 to 65 in good health and CMV-seronegative. The CDR3 runs from the conserved cysteine through the conserved F or W. A D gene is named only where the DNA matches it firmly. Expanded clones get a size class; other rows say once, few or many, or leave the size out.

d_gene	abundance	v_gene	j_gene	CDR3aa	CDR3nt
TRBD1	-	TRBV11-3	TRBJ2-5	CASSLVGTGEETQYF	TGTGCCAGCAGCTTAGTCGGGACAGGGGAAGAGACCCAGTACTTC
TRBD1	-	TRBV27	TRBJ1-2	CASSSPTGSYGYTF	TGTGCCAGCAGTTCTCCGACAGGGAGCTATGGCTACACCTTC
-	-	TRBV25-1	TRBJ2-7	CASSPGGYNSYEQYF	TGTGCCAGCAGCCCCGGAGGGTACAACTCCTACGAGCAGTACTTC
TRBD1	-	TRBV10-3	TRBJ2-1	CAIRPTGTGIYNEQFF	TGTGCCATCAGACCCACCGGGACAGGGATTTACAATGAGCAGTTCTTC
TRBD1	-	TRBV25-1	TRBJ1-2	CASSERTGPPYGYTF	TGTGCCAGCAGTGAACGGACAGGGCCCCCCTATGGCTACACCTTC
TRBD2	-	TRBV5-1	TRBJ2-3	CASSSGGLAGVSDTQYF	TGCGCCAGCAGCTCCGGGGGACTAGCGGGAGTATCAGATACGCAGTATTTT
TRBD2	-	TRBV10-2	TRBJ2-7	CASSESGGSREQYF	TGCGCCAGCAGTGAGTCCGGCGGGAGTCGAGAGCAGTACTTC
-	-	TRBV19	TRBJ2-7	CASSSGTAYEQYF	TGTGCCAGTAGTAGCGGGACTGCCTACGAGCAGTACTTC
-	-	TRBV2	TRBJ2-5	CASSALRGKETQYF	TGTGCCAGCAGTGCCCTCAGAGGGAAGGAGACCCAGTACTTC
-	few	TRBV19	TRBJ1-2	CASSPGGDDYGYTF	TGTGCCAGTAGTCCGGGGGGGGACGACTATGGCTACACCTTC
TRBD2	-	TRBV27	TRBJ2-7	CASSPRRIAGGYEQYF	TGTGCCAGCAGTCCCCGTCGTATCGCGGGAGGGTACGAGCAGTACTTC
-	-	TRBV7-2	TRBJ1-1	CASSLDYTMNTEAFF	TGTGCCAGCAGCTTAGATTACACAATGAACACTGAAGCTTTCTTT
-	-	TRBV7-2	TRBJ2-3	CASSFKRGIADTQYF	TGTGCCAGCAGCTTCAAGCGCGGAATCGCAGATACGCAGTATTTT
TRBD1	-	TRBV5-1	TRBJ2-7	CASSPGGQGALYEQYF	TGCGCCAGCAGCCCTGGTGGACAGGGGGCACTCTACGAGCAGTACTTC
-	few	TRBV6-1	TRBJ2-2	CASSGTGNTGELFF	TGTGCCAGCAGTGGGACGGGAAACACCGGGGAGCTGTTTTTT
TRBD1	few	TRBV6-5	TRBJ2-7	CASRKKPTGKYEQYF	TGTGCCAGCAGGAAAAAACCGACAGGGAAGTACGAGCAGTACTTC
-	-	TRBV4-2	TRBJ2-7	CASSQGGAGYEQYF	TGTGCCAGCAGCCAAGGGGGAGCGGGCTACGAGCAGTACTTC
-	-	TRBV7-9	TRBJ1-2	CASSSASETAKEGYTF	TGTGCCAGCAGCTCCGCCAGCGAGACCGCTAAGGAAGGCTACACCTTC
-	-	TRBV7-2	TRBJ2-1	CASSSPQEIEQFF	TGTGCCAGCAGCTCCCCGCAGGAAATTGAGCAGTTCTTC
TRBD1	-	TRBV2	TRBJ1-5	CASRTGTGGNQPQHF	TGTGCCAGCAGGACAGGGACAGGGGGAAATCAGCCCCAGCATTTT
TRBD2	few	TRBV5-1	TRBJ2-2	CASSLAGTSTGELFF	TGCGCCAGCAGCTTGGCCGGGACTAGCACCGGGGAGCTGTTTTTT
-	-	TRBV6-5	TRBJ1-1	CASSYGGGRIGTEAFF	TGTGCCAGCAGTTACGGTGGCGGTCGAATAGGCACTGAAGCTTTCTTT
TRBD2	once	TRBV5-4	TRBJ2-5	CASSLGQTSGSSETQYF	TGTGCCAGCAGCTTGGGACAGACTAGCGGGAGTTCGGAGACCCAGTACTTC
TRBD2	-	TRBV7-2	TRBJ2-7	CASSSQGTSASYEQYF	TGTGCCAGCAGCTCCCAAGGGACTAGCGCCTCCTACGAGCAGTACTTC
TRBD1	-	TRBV6-6	TRBJ1-6	CASTRTGGYSPLHF	TGTGCCAGCACCCGGACAGGGGGCTATTCACCCCTCCACTTT
TRBD2	-	TRBV13	TRBJ2-1	CASSSTSGRMRDEQFF	TGTGCCAGCAGCTCGACTAGCGGGAGGATGCGCGATGAGCAGTTCTTC
TRBD1	-	TRBV6-1	TRBJ2-1	CASSERGQGAYNEQFF	TGTGCCAGCAGTGAACGGGGACAGGGGGCCTACAATGAGCAGTTCTTC
TRBD1	-	TRBV11-2	TRBJ1-2	CASSSRLTGDYGYTF	TGTGCCAGCAGCTCCCGTCTCACAGGGGACTATGGCTACACCTTC
TRBD2	-	TRBV29-1	TRBJ2-7	CSGKTGGEQYF	TGCAGCGGGAAGACGGGGGGGGAGCAGTACTTC
-	-	TRBV30	TRBJ2-7	CAWSPRPLPYEQYF	TGTGCCTGGAGCCCGAGGCCGCTCCCCTACGAGCAGTACTTC
TRBD1	-	TRBV25-1	TRBJ1-1	CASSHGTGQAFF	TGTGCCAGCAGTCACGGGACAGGGCAGGCTTTCTTT
TRBD1	-	TRBV7-8	TRBJ1-5	CASSLQGASNQPQHF	TGTGCCAGCAGCTTACAGGGGGCCAGCAATCAGCCCCAGCATTTT
TRBD1	once	TRBV27	TRBJ1-1	CASRRTGANTEAFF	TGTGCCAGCAGGAGGACAGGGGCCAACACTGAAGCTTTCTTT
-	-	TRBV6-6	TRBJ1-1	CASALEGSGAFF	TGTGCCAGTGCCCTGGAGGGCTCCGGGGCTTTCTTT
-	-	TRBV5-6	TRBJ1-5	CASSLRSGNQPQHF	TGTGCCAGCAGCTTGAGATCAGGGAATCAGCCCCAGCATTTT
-	-	TRBV6-5	TRBJ2-2	CASSKTGNTGELFF	TGTGCCAGCAGTAAAACAGGGAACACCGGGGAGCTGTTTTTT
-	medium-sized	TRBV7-2	TRBJ1-5	CASSPPWGLGQPQHF	TGTGCCAGCAGCCCGCCATGGGGGCTGGGTCAGCCCCAGCATTTT
-	once	TRBV2	TRBJ2-7	CASSGLSNYEQYF	TGTGCCAGCAGTGGACTCAGCAACTACGAGCAGTACTTC
TRBD1	-	TRBV10-2	TRBJ1-5	CASRRTGTNQPQHF	TGCGCCAGCAGACGGACAGGCACAAATCAGCCCCAGCATTTT
-	-	TRBV5-4	TRBJ2-5	CASSPRTAGGTQYF	TGTGCCAGCAGCCCCCGGACAGCAGGAGGGACCCAGTACTTC
TRBD2	-	TRBV27	TRBJ2-3	CASSLRGLGADTQYF	TGTGCCAGCAGTTTACGTGGACTAGGCGCAGATACGCAGTATTTT
-	-	TRBV5-8	TRBJ2-1	CASRALSGRGSYNEQFF	TGTGCCAGCAGAGCCTTGAGCGGGCGGGGCTCCTACAATGAGCAGTTCTTC
-	-	TRBV28	TRBJ2-7	CASSLYRVPYEQYF	TGTGCCAGCAGTTTGTACAGGGTTCCCTACGAGCAGTACTTC
-	-	TRBV28	TRBJ1-5	CASSLPGTNSNQPQHF	TGTGCCAGCAGTTTACCGGGAACGAATAGCAATCAGCCCCAGCATTTT
-	few	TRBV10-2	TRBJ1-1	CAISQGQNTEAFF	TGCGCCATCTCCCAGGGGCAAAACACTGAAGCTTTCTTT
-	-	TRBV29-1	TRBJ2-3	CSVDVDSSDTQYF	TGCAGCGTTGATGTAGACAGTTCAGATACGCAGTATTTT
-	-	TRBV18	TRBJ2-5	CASSPQGRETQYF	TGTGCCAGCTCACCCCAGGGGCGAGAGACCCAGTACTTC
TRBD1	-	TRBV10-3	TRBJ1-1	CAGGDRVGTEAFF	TGTGCCGGAGGGGACAGGGTCGGGACTGAAGCTTTCTTT
-	once	TRBV30	TRBJ2-3	CACPNQQRPVSPSTDTQYF	TGTGCCTGTCCTAACCAACAGAGACCAGTTTCCCCTAGCACAGATACGCAGTATTTT
-	-	TRBV27	TRBJ2-3	CASSPSGTFLSTDTQYF	TGTGCCAGCAGTCCATCCGGGACTTTCCTCAGCACAGATACGCAGTATTTT
TRBD1	-	TRBV4-3	TRBJ2-1	CASSQAGTGWNEQFF	TGCGCCAGCAGCCAAGCCGGGACAGGGTGGAATGAGCAGTTCTTC
TRBD2	-	TRBV2	TRBJ2-1	CASSRTSWNEQFF	TGTGCCAGCAGCCGGACTAGCTGGAATGAGCAGTTCTTC
-	-	TRBV6-5	TRBJ2-2	CASSYGGGVTGELFF	TGTGCCAGCAGTTACGGAGGGGGGGTCACCGGGGAGCTGTTTTTT
TRBD2	-	TRBV5-5	TRBJ2-5	CASSLIAGGPGETQYF	TGTGCCAGCAGCCTCATAGCGGGAGGGCCGGGAGAGACCCAGTACTTC
-	few	TRBV6-1	TRBJ1-5	CASTRTADQPQHF	TGTGCCAGCACCCGGACAGCCGATCAGCCCCAGCATTTT